This TCR beta chain comes out of a study of patients and donors after allogeneic stem cell transplantation. The CDR3 has 16 amino acids. The V and J ends lost 6 bases and 2 bases, in that order; junction bases with no gene match: 11. Germline V CDR1 and CDR2: MNHNS, SASEGT. TCRdb re-analysed the RT-PCR reads in MiXCR, keeping a single row per CDR3 protein. The data contain around 82,000 distinct CDR3 sequences, approximately 5% of them seen just once; the ten biggest clones take up less than 3%. This clonotype was seen only a few times. This clonotype was sampled from a human donor who was either an allogeneic HSCT recipient or a stem cell or donor lymphocyte infusion donor (not recorded which). It is not recorded whose cells these are; they may come from a transplant donor. Sequencing was performed on blood, either unsorted or a sorted T cell fraction (not recorded which). This chain uses TRBV6-1 with TRBJ2-3, with 7 nucleotides matching TRBD2. The CDR3 nucleotides read TGTGCCAGCAGGTCCGGAGGCGGGGGTGACACAGATACGCAGTATTTT. This translates into CASRSGGGGDTDTQYF.